This T cell receptor (beta chain) was profiled in a study of shared clonotypes between healthy human individuals (TCRdb year 2020). At the level of the whole study: Two women and a few men aged 18 to 49 years were included in the cohort. Libraries were prepared and TCR repertoires were sequenced by different laboratories using diverse techniques, in order to increase sequencing depth and limit assay-specific biases. Blood TCR repertoires of five healthy adults were deeply sequenced to estimate repertoire size and the extent of clonotype sharing between individuals. For each donor, CD4 naive and CD4 memory were each given three plates, CD8 naive was given two plates, and CD8 memory was given one plate. Each donor's leukapheresis produced roughly between roughly 0.94 and 9.5 billion PBMCs. What the study reported, not specific to this receptor: Sampling was restricted to blood, and TCR repertoires in tissue are likely to differ from TCR repertoires in blood. Compared with non-shared clonotypes, the clonotypes found in all four sorted-subset donors had higher generation probabilities. Sharing across a few donors was observed for around 5% of naive CD4, 3% to 3.5% of naive CD8, 2% to 2.5% of memory CD4, and about 0.38% of memory CD8 clonotypes. Because the study included only a small number of donors, the genetic and exposure-history diversity represented was limited. Incomplete sequencing was indicated by rarefaction of sorted-subset datasets, despite the large sequencing depth. Naive subsets generally had larger estimated clonotype richness than memory subsets. Based on pairwise subsampling, the degree of clonotype sharing among donors was expected to be affected by sequencing depth.

V is shortened by 5 bases, J by 3 bases, and the region joining them spans 11 bases. As encoded in the germline V gene (reference sequence), CDR1 is LNHNV while CDR2 is YYDKDF. Its CDR3 holds 14 amino acids, cysteine through phenylalanine. This entry keeps only the CDR3 DNA: 42 bases, framed from base 1. A remark on this clone: There is no known antigen for this receptor. Base qualities were left out, and no much larger clone turns up one base away.

TCR CDR3 regions were amplified from genomic DNA by multiplex PCR using the deep immunoSEQ assay. Genomic DNA extracted from each cell subset was distributed evenly over all wells of several immunoSEQ 96-well plates, and each plate served as one replicate. For sorted subsets, around 200 ng genomic DNA, equal to approximately 30,000 T cell genomes, was loaded into each replicate PCR. Purified libraries were measured with a Qubit 3.0 fluorometer, size-checked on a Bioanalyzer 2100, and measured again with the KAPA Library Quantification kit. Every immunoSEQ 96-well plate was sequenced on a separate single-read 150-cycle Illumina NextSeq 550 flow cell. In the paper's pipeline: Because the immunoSEQ output included only junctional sequences and no quality scores, the filtering could not be the same as the filtering used for full-length reads. Sequences were annotated with PyIR, a Python wrapper for IgBLAST v1.9, and V/J genes and CDR3 were assigned using IMGT germline references. Reads were filtered out if the reads had weak V/J assignments (E-value above 1e-6), no CDR3, stop codons, out-of-frame junctions, or ambiguous translated residues. V3J clonotypes were defined as sequences sharing the same inferred V gene, J gene, and CDR3 amino acid sequence. To compute the percentage overlap between repertoires, the number of shared unique clonotypes was divided by the size of the smaller repertoire. Richness of each repertoire was evaluated using RTK rarefaction, the Chao1 estimator, and Recon v2.1 estimates of unobserved clonotypes. OLGA was used to compute generation probabilities for all TCRbeta clonotypes that the gDNA method yielded from a few donors. Sourced from immuneACCESS, this table was stored by TCRdb with only in-frame sequences that have V and J called. A share of the clones is absent; for the studies checked, an unresolved V gene accounts for under half, and the remainder has no known explanation. Clonal size and the V and J genes are those of that table, whereas D and trimming came from the DNA. This sample lists 2 million to 3 million clones; 80% to 95% were detected once. About 0.39% of the sample lies in the top ten.

The donors were healthy, HIV-negative adults with no recently reported acute infections or vaccinations. Every donor was a Caucasian adult residing in Nashville, Tennessee, USA. Magnetic negative selection was used to enrich CD4+ T cells, after which naive cells were positively selected on CD45RA and the negative fraction became the memory subset. After blood collection by leukapheresis, PBMCs were isolated using Ficoll-Histopaque density gradient centrifugation and then cryopreserved in the vapor phase of liquid nitrogen. Analytical flow cytometry was used to check the purity and quantity of every magnetically sorted T cell population. From each sorted fraction, genomic DNA was isolated and quantified by UV absorbance on a Nanodrop 2000c.

Sequenced material: naive CD4+ T cells from PBMCs. The cell subset or site label, read with the paper, signifies: CD45RA+ positively selected. In this chain, TRBV15 is recombined with TRBJ1-3; a weak D assignment points to TRBD1 (6 bases agree). The source of this sequence is a man aged 18 to 30 in good health. Some clones in this sample may be carry-over from other donors' samples. The nucleotides read TGTGCCACCAGCCTTCAGGGGTTTGGAAACACCATATATTTT. It encodes CATSLQGFGNTIYF.